The 21 T cell receptor beta chains given below trace back to one sample, sequenced in a study of shared clonotypes between healthy human individuals. TCRdb's table, derived via immunoSEQ multiplex PCR, lists solely in-frame clones and lacks some. The sample yields approximately 1.4 million clones, approximately 98% seen once. Specimen: naive CD4+ T cells sorted from blood. Subset in this sample: CD45RA+ positively selected. The receptors shown here come from a man aged 25-45 years in good health.

The chain has TRBV6-1 and TRBJ1-5; D possibly corresponds to TRBD1 (6 bases). This CDR3 is 15 amino acids long. V was pared by 4 bases and J by 6 bases, with 16 bases between. Per the germline V gene, CDR1 is MNHNS and CDR2 is SASEGT. The CDR3 reads CASSVTGSRGQPQHF. The CDR3 DNA sequence: TGTGCCAGCAGTGTCACAGGGAGTCGTGGTCAGCCCCAGCATTTT.

The J gene is TRBJ1-3, the V gene TRBV18; no clear D gene. CDR1 KGHSH and CDR2 LQKENI come from the germline V gene. The CDR3 extends over 16 amino acids. Trimming removed 4 bases at V and 0 bases at J, with 13 bases between. In nucleotides, the CDR3 is TGTGCCAGCTCACGCGGACCGACGAGCTCTGGAAACACCATATATTTT. Protein: CASSRGPTSSGNTIYF.

The chain carries TRBV28 and TRBJ2-7; tentatively, D is TRBD1 or TRBD2 (5 bases each). The germline V and J ends were trimmed by 4 bases and 1 base, with 11 bases remaining between them. This CDR3 contains 14 residues. Germline-derived CDR1 and CDR2 are MDHEN and SYDVKM. In DNA, the CDR3 is TGTGCCAGCAGTTATGGGGACGGGTCCTACGAGCAGTACTTC. This translates into CASSYGDGSYEQYF.

The V call is TRBV10-2, the J call TRBJ2-5; possibly TRBD1 for D (5 bases). CDR1 WSHSY and CDR2 SAAADI come from the germline V gene. V was pared by 0 bases and J by 5 bases, with 13 bases between. There are 15 residues in the CDR3. CDR3 bases: TGCGCCAGCAGTGAGTCGATCCAGGGTGATGAGACCCAGTACTTC. This translates into CASSESIQGDETQYF.

The chain has TRBV18 and TRBJ2-7, with 8 bases lining up with TRBD2. The CDR3 extends over 14 amino acids. The V and J ends lost 5 bases and 5 bases, in that order; junction bases with no gene match: 8. In germline, CDR1 is KGHSH, CDR2 LQKENI. In DNA, the CDR3 is TGTGCCAGCTCATTGAGCGGGAGCCTGCACGAGCAGTACTTC. Translating gives CASSLSGSLHEQYF. Using reference TRBV18 and TRBJ2-7 for the parts outside the CDR3, the full variable domain is NAGVMQNPRHLVRRRGQEARLRCSPMKGHSHVYWYRQLPEEGLKFMVYLQKENIIDESGMPKERFSAEFPKEGPSILRIQQVVRGDSAAYFCASSLSGSLHEQYFGPGTRLTVT.

The chain recombines TRBV28 with TRBJ2-3, with 9 bases matching TRBD2. Germline trimming cut 9 bases from V and 1 base from J; bases unmatched to any gene: 8. CDR1 is MDHEN, CDR2 SYDVKM, per germline. This CDR3 spans 15 amino acids. The CDR3 loop is CAREKTSGGTDTQYF. The CDR3, as DNA: TGTGCCAGGGAAAAGACTAGCGGAGGCACAGATACGCAGTATTTT.

The rearrangement uses TRBV5-1 and TRBJ1-1; no definite D call. In germline, CDR1 is SGHRS, CDR2 YFSETQ. CDR3 length equals 15 residues. Trimming removed 0 bases at V and 1 base at J, with 10 bases between. The CDR3 region is CASSLAWQANTEAFF. Here the CDR3 DNA reads TGCGCCAGCAGCTTGGCCTGGCAGGCGAACACTGAAGCTTTCTTT. Combining the CDR3 with reference TRBV5-1 and TRBJ1-1 gives the whole variable domain KAGVTQTPRYLIKTRGQQVTLSCSPISGHRSVSWYQQTPGQGLQFLFEYFSETQRNKGNFPGRFSGRQFSNSRSEMNVSTLELGDSALYLCASSLAWQANTEAFFGQGTRLTVV.

This clone was found once. The chain links TRBV14 to TRBJ2-7; possibly TRBD2 for D (6 bases). CDR3 length equals 18 residues. V lost 0 bases and J 8 bases, leaving 26 bases between the germline ends. Germline CDR1 reads SGHDN; CDR2 reads FVKESK. The CDR3 spells CASSQDYRARDSLFQQYF. The CDR3 DNA sequence: TGTGCCAGCAGCCAAGATTATAGGGCTCGGGACTCCTTGTTCCAGCAGTACTTC.

The chain couples TRBV6-1 to TRBJ2-7, with TRBD1 matching 9 bases. The CDR3 is 14 residues long. The junction had 6 bases not matched to a gene; V was cut back by 4 bases and J by 5 bases. CDR1 and CDR2 from the germline V gene are MNHNS and SASEGT. CDR3 protein: CASSVKQGADEQYF. DNA of the CDR3: TGTGCCAGCAGTGTTAAACAGGGGGCCGACGAGCAGTACTTC.

The V gene is TRBV25-1, the J gene TRBJ2-7; TRBD1 might be the D (5 bases). CDR3 length: 14 amino acids. CDR1 is MGHDK and CDR2 is SYGVNS in the germline V gene. V was clipped by 4 bases and J by 5 bases, with 15 bases between them. Written as DNA, the CDR3 is TGTGCCAGCAGTGCAGACAGTAGAGGTCACGAGCAGTACTTC. Translation gives CASSADSRGHEQYF.

This chain joins TRBV19 and TRBJ2-5; 10 bases agree with TRBD2. The CDR3 sequence is 16 residues long. In germline, CDR1 is LNHDA, CDR2 SQIVND (reference sequence). The V gene end was trimmed by 1 base and the J gene end by 5 bases; junction bases not matched to a gene: 7. This chain's CDR3 is CASSIVEREGLETQYF. CDR3 sequence (DNA): TGTGCCAGTAGTATAGTGGAGCGGGAGGGTTTGGAGACCCAGTACTTC.

V gene TRBV28 combines with J gene TRBJ2-7, with 7 bases matching TRBD1. Germline CDR1 MDHEN, CDR2 SYDVKM. This CDR3 has 16 amino acids. J was trimmed by 1 base and V by 4 bases; bases with no gene match: 10. CDR3 nucleotides: TGTGCCAGCAGTTCGGGGACAGCACTACAGTCCTACGAGCAGTACTTC. It translates to CASSSGTALQSYEQYF.

The chain uses TRBV7-2 and TRBJ2-5, with 11 nucleotides matching TRBD2. The CDR3 loop spans 16 amino acids. V was pared by 5 bases and J by 4 bases, with 9 bases of the junction left unmatched. Per the germline V gene, CDR1 is SGHTA and CDR2 is FQGNSA. DNA of the CDR3: TGTGCCAGCAGCCCACCCAGACTAGCGGGGTCAGAGACCCAGTACTTC. Translation gives CASSPPRLAGSETQYF.

CDR3 in amino acids: CASSLGVEDTRETQYF. The DNA for the CDR3 is TGTGCCAGCAGCTTAGGGGTTGAAGATACAAGAGAGACCCAGTACTTC. The V call is TRBV7-9, the J call TRBJ2-5; D is undetermined. V gave up 1 base and J gave up 4 bases, with 16 bases separating them. CDR1 and CDR2 (germline): SEHNR, FQNEAQ (reference sequence). The CDR3 loop spans 16 amino acids.

This chain links TRBV6-5 with TRBJ2-7, with a possible D match to TRBD2 (5 bases). Germline V gene data show CDR1 as MNHEY and CDR2 as SVGAGI. The CDR3 has 15 residues. Trimming pared 4 bases from V and 7 bases from J, leaving 20 bases between. CDR3 residues: CASSSLEDPWREQYF. The DNA for the CDR3 is TGTGCCAGCAGTTCTCTAGAGGACCCTTGGAGGGAGCAGTACTTC.

In regard to this clone: Different DNA sequences within this sample yield the same CDR3. This CDR3 is CASSPGYEQYF. DNA for the CDR3: TGTGCCAGCAGCCCAGGTTACGAGCAGTACTTC. The chain couples TRBV28 to TRBJ2-7; D gene unclear. V lost 6 bases to trimming and J lost 4 bases, with 7 bases between them. The CDR3 is made up of 11 amino acids. Germline values: CDR1 MDHEN, CDR2 SYDVKM.

The gene calls are TRBV19 and TRBJ1-4, with D perhaps TRBD1 (5 bases). This CDR3 spans 16 amino acids. V was pared by 4 bases and J by 0 bases, with 12 bases between. The germline V gene has CDR1 LNHDA and CDR2 SQIVND (reference sequence). CDR3 protein: CASSNPGGTTNEKLFF. The CDR3 coding sequence is TGTGCCAGTAGTAACCCCGGGGGGACAACTAATGAAAAACTGTTTTTT.

V gene TRBV7-6 combines with J gene TRBJ2-7; 10 bases are shared with TRBD2. Trimming removed 5 bases from V and 2 bases from J; junction bases left unmatched: 6. Germline V gives CDR1 SGHVS, CDR2 FNYEAQ. The CDR3 is 15 amino acids. The CDR3, as DNA: TGTGCCAGCAGCCCCACTAGCGGGAAAACCTACGAGCAGTACTTC. Translation gives CASSPTSGKTYEQYF.

The chain uses TRBV5-1 and TRBJ2-2; no reliable D call. The CDR3 is 15 residues long. V lost 1 base and J lost 4, with 11 bases in between. Germline values: CDR1 SGHRS, CDR2 YFSETQ. As DNA, the CDR3 is TGCGCCAGCAGCTTGCCCACAGTCGGCACCGGGGAGCTGTTTTTT. Residues: CASSLPTVGTGELFF.

The V call is TRBV7-9, the J call TRBJ1-3; the match to TRBD1 covers 8 bases. V trimming: 5 bases; J trimming: 4 bases; junction bases outside the gene matches: 4. This CDR3 is built from 14 residues. Germline CDR1 reads SEHNR; CDR2 reads FQNEAQ (reference sequence). The CDR3 protein is CASSRQGSGNTIYF. The CDR3 nucleotides read TGTGCCAGCAGCAGACAGGGGTCGGGAAACACCATATATTTT. The variable domain in full, with the rest retrieved from reference TRBV7-9 and TRBJ1-3, is DTGVSQNPRHKITKRGQNVTFRCDPISEHNRLYWYRQTLGQGPEFLTYFQNEAQLEKSRLLSDRFSAERPKGSFSTLEIQRTEQGDSAMYLCASSRQGSGNTIYFGEGSWLTVV.

V and J are TRBV9 and TRBJ2-1; D unresolved. The germline V gene has CDR1 SGDLS and CDR2 YYNGEE. Trimming took off 3 bases at V and 11 bases at J, with 21 bases between the two ends. The CDR3 runs to 15 residues. As DNA, the CDR3 is TGTGCCAGCAGCGACCGGCACGACCTGGCTTGGCAGCAGTTCTTC. It specifies CASSDRHDLAWQQFF.